Following are 2 T cell receptor beta chains from one sample sequenced in a study of blood T cell repertoires in COVID-19. Data came from immunoSEQ multiplex PCR; TCRdb stores just in-frame clones and leaves some out. The sample records some 210,000 clones, roughly 86% being singletons. The source material was peripheral blood. These receptors originate from a woman between 45 and 65 years old with active or convalescent COVID-19.

The CDR3 DNA sequence: TGTGCCAGCAGCTCAGCCGGGGACTATGGCTACACCTTC. Translated: CASSSAGDYGYTF. The rearrangement joins TRBV7-3 to TRBJ1-2, with D unresolved. V lost 4 bases to trimming and J lost 3 bases, with 9 bases between them. Germline values: CDR1 SGHTA, CDR2 FQGTGA. The CDR3 consists of 13 residues.

The V gene is TRBV15, the J gene TRBJ2-1, with 9 bases aligning to TRBD2. The length of the CDR3 is 16 residues. V was clipped by 3 bases and J by 8 bases; unmatched bases: 11. Germline V gene sequence: CDR1 LNHNV, CDR2 YYDKDF (reference sequence). CDR3 residues: CATSREGQREVYEQFF. CDR3 DNA: TGTGCCACCAGCAGGGAGGGCCAGCGGGAGGTGTATGAGCAGTTCTTC.